The clone carrying this T cell receptor beta chain was counted only a few times. This entry comes from a study of blood T cell repertoires in COVID-19. About the study: Sample material is recorded as cDNA or gDNA derived from T cells, B-cell-depleted T cells, or PBMCs.

Per the original data handling: Amplification of reference gene primers was used by the study to estimate nucleated cell counts. Assay: immunoSEQ multiplex PCR; the TCRdb copy retains only in-frame clones and omits some. The V and J calls and clone size are taken from that table; D and trimming were inferred from the DNA. The repertoire has around 170,000 clones, roughly 80% of them found once; the top ten carry approximately 13%. The CDR3 extends over 14 amino acids. Per germline, CDR1 GTSNPN and CDR2 SVGIG (reference sequence). Trimming took 2 bases from V and 7 from J, leaving 12 bases between them.

The sequence came from an elderly woman with acute or convalescent COVID-19. The sample comprised peripheral blood. The rearrangement links TRBV30 to TRBJ1-6; possibly TRBD1 for D (5 bases). This chain's CDR3 is CAWSLGLRNSPLHF. The CDR3 DNA reads TGTGCCTGGAGTTTGGGACTTAGGAATTCACCCCTCCACTTT.